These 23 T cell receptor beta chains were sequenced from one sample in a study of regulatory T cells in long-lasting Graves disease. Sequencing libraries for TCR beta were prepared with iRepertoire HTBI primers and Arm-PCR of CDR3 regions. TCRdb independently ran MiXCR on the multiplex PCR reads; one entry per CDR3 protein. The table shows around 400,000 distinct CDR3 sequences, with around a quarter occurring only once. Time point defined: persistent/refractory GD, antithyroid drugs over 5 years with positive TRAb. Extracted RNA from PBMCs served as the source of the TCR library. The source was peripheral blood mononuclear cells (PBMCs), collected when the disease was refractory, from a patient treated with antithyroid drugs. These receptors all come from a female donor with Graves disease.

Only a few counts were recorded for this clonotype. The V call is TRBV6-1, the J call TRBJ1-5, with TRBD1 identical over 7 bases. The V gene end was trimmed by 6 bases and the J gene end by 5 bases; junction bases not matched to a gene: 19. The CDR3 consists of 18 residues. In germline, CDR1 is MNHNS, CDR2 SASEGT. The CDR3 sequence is CASRSRGTATPYHQPQHF. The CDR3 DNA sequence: TGTGCCAGCAGATCGAGGGGGACAGCAACTCCCTATCATCAGCCCCAGCATTTT.

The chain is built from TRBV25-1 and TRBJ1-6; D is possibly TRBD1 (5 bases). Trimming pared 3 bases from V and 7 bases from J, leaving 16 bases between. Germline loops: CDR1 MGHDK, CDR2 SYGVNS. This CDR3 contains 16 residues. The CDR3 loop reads CASSEARGRANSPLHF. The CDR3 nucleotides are TGTGCCAGCAGTGAGGCGAGGGGCAGGGCGAATTCACCCCTCCACTTT.

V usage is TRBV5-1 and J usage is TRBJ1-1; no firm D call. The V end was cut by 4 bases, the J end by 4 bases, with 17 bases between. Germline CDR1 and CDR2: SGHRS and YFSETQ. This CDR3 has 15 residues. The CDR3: CASSNGWGSGTEAFF. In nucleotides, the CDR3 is TGCGCCAGCAGCAATGGGTGGGGTAGCGGCACTGAAGCTTTCTTT.

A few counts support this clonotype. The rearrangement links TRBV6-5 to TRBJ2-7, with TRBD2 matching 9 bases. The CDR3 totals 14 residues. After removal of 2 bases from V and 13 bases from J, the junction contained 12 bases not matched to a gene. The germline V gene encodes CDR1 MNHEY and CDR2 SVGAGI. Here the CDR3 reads CASSYVAGGPRYYF. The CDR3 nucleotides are TGTGCCAGCAGTTACGTGGCGGGAGGGCCCCGATATTACTTC.

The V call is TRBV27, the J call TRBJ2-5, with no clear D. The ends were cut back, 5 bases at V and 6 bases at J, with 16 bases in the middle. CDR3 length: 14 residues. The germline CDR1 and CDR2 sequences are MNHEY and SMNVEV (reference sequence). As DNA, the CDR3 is TGTGCCAGCAGTCCTCGACCGGATAGGAAGACCCAGTACTTC. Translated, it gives CASSPRPDRKTQYF.

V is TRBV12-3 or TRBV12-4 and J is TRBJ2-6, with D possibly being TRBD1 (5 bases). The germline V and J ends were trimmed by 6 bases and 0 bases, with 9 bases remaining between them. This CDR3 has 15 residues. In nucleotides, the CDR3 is TGTGCCAGCAGGCAGGGTCCCTCTGGGGCCAACGTCCTGACTTTC. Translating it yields CASRQGPSGANVLTF.

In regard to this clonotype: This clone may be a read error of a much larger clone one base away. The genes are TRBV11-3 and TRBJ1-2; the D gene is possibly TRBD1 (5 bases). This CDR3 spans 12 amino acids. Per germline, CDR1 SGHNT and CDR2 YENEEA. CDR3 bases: TGTGCCAGCAGCGCGGGGGGGGATGGCTGCACCTTC. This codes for CASSAGGDGCTF.

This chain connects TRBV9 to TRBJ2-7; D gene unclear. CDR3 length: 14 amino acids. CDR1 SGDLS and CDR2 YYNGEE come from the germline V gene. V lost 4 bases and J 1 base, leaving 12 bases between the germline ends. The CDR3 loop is CASSFRAASYEQYF. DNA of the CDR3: TGTGCCAGCAGCTTCCGGGCCGCTTCCTACGAGCAGTACTTC.

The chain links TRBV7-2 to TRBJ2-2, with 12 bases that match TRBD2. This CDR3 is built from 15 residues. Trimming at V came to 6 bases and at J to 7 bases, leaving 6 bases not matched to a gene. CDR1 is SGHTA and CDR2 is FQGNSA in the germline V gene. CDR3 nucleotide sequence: TGTGCCAGCAGAGCCCTAGCGGGAGGGGTCGGGGAGCTGTTTTTT. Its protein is CASRALAGGVGELFF.

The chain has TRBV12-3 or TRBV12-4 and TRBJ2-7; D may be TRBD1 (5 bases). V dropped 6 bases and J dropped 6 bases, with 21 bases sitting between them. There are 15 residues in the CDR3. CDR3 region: CASSSKGLSSGEQYF. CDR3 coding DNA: TGTGCCAGCAGCTCAAAGGGGTTGTCCTCTGGCGAGCAGTACTTC.

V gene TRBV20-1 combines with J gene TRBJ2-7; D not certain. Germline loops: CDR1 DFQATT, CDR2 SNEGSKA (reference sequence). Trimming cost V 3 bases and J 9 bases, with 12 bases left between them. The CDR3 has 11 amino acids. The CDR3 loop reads CSARSGALQYF. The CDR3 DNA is TGCAGTGCTAGGTCTGGAGCTCTGCAGTACTTC.

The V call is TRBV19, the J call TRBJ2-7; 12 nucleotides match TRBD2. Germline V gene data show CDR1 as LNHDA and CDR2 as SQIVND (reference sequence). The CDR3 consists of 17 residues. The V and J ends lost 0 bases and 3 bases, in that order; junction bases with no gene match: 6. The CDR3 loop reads CASSIEASGRAVYEQYF. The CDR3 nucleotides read TGTGCCAGTAGTATAGAAGCTAGCGGGAGGGCCGTCTACGAGCAGTACTTC.

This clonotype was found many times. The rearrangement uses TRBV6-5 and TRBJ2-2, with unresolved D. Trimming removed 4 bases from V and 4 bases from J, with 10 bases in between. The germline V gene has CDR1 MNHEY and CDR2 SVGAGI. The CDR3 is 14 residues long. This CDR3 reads CASSLTGRTGELFF. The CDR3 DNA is TGTGCCAGCAGTTTAACGGGTCGCACCGGGGAGCTGTTTTTT.

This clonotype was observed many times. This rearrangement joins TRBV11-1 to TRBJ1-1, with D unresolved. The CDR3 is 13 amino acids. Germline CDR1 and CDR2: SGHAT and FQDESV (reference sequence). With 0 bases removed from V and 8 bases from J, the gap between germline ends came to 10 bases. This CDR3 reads CASSLASWLEAFF. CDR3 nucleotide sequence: TGTGCCAGCAGCTTAGCGTCTTGGCTCGAAGCTTTCTTT.

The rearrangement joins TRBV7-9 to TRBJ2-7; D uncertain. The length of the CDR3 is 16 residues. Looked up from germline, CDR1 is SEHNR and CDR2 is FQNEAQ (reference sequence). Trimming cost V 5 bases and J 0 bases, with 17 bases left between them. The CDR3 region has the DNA TGTGCCAGCAGCCCAGCCGCGTTACCCAGCTCCTACGAGCAGTACTTC. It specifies CASSPAALPSSYEQYF.

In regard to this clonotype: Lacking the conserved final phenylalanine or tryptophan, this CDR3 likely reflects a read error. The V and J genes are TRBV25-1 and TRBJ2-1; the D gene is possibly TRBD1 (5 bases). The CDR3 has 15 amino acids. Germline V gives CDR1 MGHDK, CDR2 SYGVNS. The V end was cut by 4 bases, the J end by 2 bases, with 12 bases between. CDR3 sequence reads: CASSGGSGPYNEQFL. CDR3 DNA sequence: TGTGCCAGCAGTGGGGGCTCCGGCCCCTACAATGAGCAGTTCCTC.

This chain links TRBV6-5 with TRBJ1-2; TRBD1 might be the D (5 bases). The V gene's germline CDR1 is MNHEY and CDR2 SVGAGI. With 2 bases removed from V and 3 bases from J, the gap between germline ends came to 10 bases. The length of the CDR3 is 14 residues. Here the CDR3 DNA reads TGTGCCAGCAGTTACGGGGGGGTCGACTATGGCTACACCTTC. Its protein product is CASSYGGVDYGYTF.

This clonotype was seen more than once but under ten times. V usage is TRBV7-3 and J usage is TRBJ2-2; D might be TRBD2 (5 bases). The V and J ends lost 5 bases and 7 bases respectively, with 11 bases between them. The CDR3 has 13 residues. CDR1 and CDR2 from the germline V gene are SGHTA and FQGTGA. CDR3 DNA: TGTGCCAGCAGCCCTAGCTTAGGCGGGGAGCTGTTTTTT. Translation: CASSPSLGGELFF.

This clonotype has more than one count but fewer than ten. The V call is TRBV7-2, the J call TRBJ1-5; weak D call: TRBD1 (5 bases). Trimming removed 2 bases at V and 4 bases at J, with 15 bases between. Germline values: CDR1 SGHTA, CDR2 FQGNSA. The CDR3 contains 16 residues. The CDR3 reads CASSLYSGTPNQPQHF. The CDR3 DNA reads TGTGCCAGCAGCTTATATTCCGGGACTCCGAATCAGCCCCAGCATTTT.

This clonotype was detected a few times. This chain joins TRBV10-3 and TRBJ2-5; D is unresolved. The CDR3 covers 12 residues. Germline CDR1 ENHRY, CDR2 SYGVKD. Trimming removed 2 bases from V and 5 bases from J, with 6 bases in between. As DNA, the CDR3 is TGTGCCATCAGTGAGCTCCAGGAGACCCAGTACTTC. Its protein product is CAISELQETQYF.

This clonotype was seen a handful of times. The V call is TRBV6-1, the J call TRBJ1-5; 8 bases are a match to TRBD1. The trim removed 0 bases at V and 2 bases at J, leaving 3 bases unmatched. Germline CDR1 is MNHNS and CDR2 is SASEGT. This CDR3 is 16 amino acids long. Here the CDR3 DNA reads TGTGCCAGCAGTGAAGCCCCGGGACAGGGCAATCAGCCCCAGCATTTT. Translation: CASSEAPGQGNQPQHF.

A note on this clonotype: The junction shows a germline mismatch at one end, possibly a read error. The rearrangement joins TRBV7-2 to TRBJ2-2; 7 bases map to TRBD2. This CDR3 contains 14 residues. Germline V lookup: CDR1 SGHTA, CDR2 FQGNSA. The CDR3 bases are TGTGCCGGCAGGATCCCGGGACTACCCGGGGAGCTGTTTTTT. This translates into CAGRIPGLPGELFF.

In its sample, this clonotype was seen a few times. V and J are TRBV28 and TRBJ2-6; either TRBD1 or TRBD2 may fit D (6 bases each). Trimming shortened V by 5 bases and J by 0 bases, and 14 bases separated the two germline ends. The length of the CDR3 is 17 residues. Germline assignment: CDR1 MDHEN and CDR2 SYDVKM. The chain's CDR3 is CASSREDSSSGANVLTF. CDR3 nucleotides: TGTGCCAGCAGTAGGGAGGACAGTTCCTCTGGGGCCAACGTCCTGACTTTC.